Listed below are T cell receptor beta chains from one sample, sequenced in a study of beta chain features in type 1 diabetes. Only in-frame clones appear in the TCRdb table, and some are missing; sequencing was by immunoSEQ multiplex PCR. Among about 68,000 clones listed, roughly 50% were seen once. The sequenced sample was central memory CD4+ T cells from blood. Receptors were obtained from a man in his thirties or forties with type 1 diabetes. Both conserved end residues are part of each CDR3.

v_gene	j_gene	CDR3aa
TRBV2	TRBJ2-5	CASSQQGQETQYF
TRBV7-9	TRBJ2-5	CASSIEETQYF
TRBV9	TRBJ1-2	CASSSIGGTRGYTF
TRBV5-1	TRBJ2-1	CASSLGRGQGTNEQFF
TRBV10-3	TRBJ2-5	CAIMGQGAKETQYF
TRBV9	TRBJ2-5	CASSVALQETQYF
TRBV6-5	TRBJ2-5	CASRAGREGETQYF
TRBV7-9	TRBJ2-7	CASSLAQVRTGRLDEQYF
TRBV10-1	TRBJ2-5	CASSESISQETQYF
TRBV6-1	TRBJ1-2	CASSDPGVSESYGYTF
TRBV6-1	TRBJ2-1	CASIWQGLGNEQFF
TRBV6-5	TRBJ2-7	CASRPGQISYEQYF
TRBV5-1	TRBJ2-1	CASSLERGGDEQFF
TRBV6-6	TRBJ1-6	CATVPPGQGLSPLHF
TRBV5-1	TRBJ1-1	CASSDRDRGATEAFF
TRBV18	TRBJ1-1	CASSPRDRPGGTEAFF
TRBV5-1	TRBJ1-1	CASSLDPLAGEAFF
TRBV5-6	TRBJ2-5	CASNVAGGEETQYF
TRBV6-5	TRBJ2-7	CASSYMGQAQGGQYF
TRBV6-6	TRBJ1-6	CASTGGVVDNSPLHF
TRBV25-1	TRBJ2-7	CASSATLGQGRYEQYF
TRBV29-1	TRBJ2-2	CSVARAVNTGELFF
TRBV5-6	TRBJ1-6	CASSLEGLGSPLHF
TRBV29-1	TRBJ1-6	CSARTDYNSPLHF
TRBV29-1	TRBJ2-7	CSVVPGTASYEQYF
TRBV5-1	TRBJ2-3	CASSLDSAGGKADTQYF
TRBV7-9	TRBJ2-7	CASSSLEAGGLEQYF
TRBV19	TRBJ2-4	CASSTYGQSKNIQYF
TRBV30	TRBJ2-1	CAWNRDRGRNEQFF
TRBV6-1	TRBJ2-5	CASSEAGYETQYF
TRBV18	TRBJ2-7	CASSPKGPPYEQYF
TRBV7-9	TRBJ1-3	CASSLVGGNTIYF
TRBV4-1	TRBJ1-1	CASSQVRTDTEAFF
TRBV2	TRBJ1-1	CASTKGENTEAFF
TRBV2	TRBJ1-1	CASSEATFREYDTEAFF
TRBV6-1	TRBJ2-1	CASRRQVYTYNEQFF
TRBV2	TRBJ2-5	CAGGQAEETQYF
TRBV29-1	TRBJ1-1	CSVATGIYTEAFF
TRBV6-6	TRBJ2-5	CASSYSPYQETQYF
TRBV7-2	TRBJ1-5	CASSFSGTGDSNQPQHF
TRBV6-5	TRBJ1-1	CASSYGGANTEAFF
TRBV6-1	TRBJ2-2	CASRPDRGQTGELFF
TRBV7-8	TRBJ2-6	CASSLEASLDSGANVLTF
TRBV30	TRBJ1-1	CAWSVTESNTEAFF
TRBV5-1	TRBJ2-5	CASSLQGAEETQYF
TRBV6-6	TRBJ2-2	CASLSGAGTGELFF
TRBV5-1	TRBJ2-1	CASSLGSGGEQFF
TRBV2	TRBJ2-7	CASRSLTGGSEQYF
TRBV5-1	TRBJ2-3	CASSPGKPTDTQYF
TRBV5-4	TRBJ2-2	CASSRFRGERLFF